What follows describes a single T cell receptor beta chain. This clone was seen only a few times. This receptor's antigen is unknown. Nothing much larger sits one base from this clone, and base qualities are not available. These data belong to a study of cytomegalovirus exposure and HLA in healthy donors (dated by TCRdb to 2016 to 2017). Looking at the study overall: An earlier analysis of approximately 640 of the donors reported 250 to 300 Gb of sequence data and 117 million unique TCR beta sequences from about 200 million T cells. Roughly 300 gigabases of sequencing data and 91 million or so unique TCR sequences made up an early release that covered 500 to 650 HLA-typed donors. Of the 300 to 400 genotyped donors, approximately 82% fell in the genetic ancestry cluster associated with self-reported Caucasian donors. The study aimed to test whether cataloging public T cell receptors could reveal signatures of past pathogen exposure. The T cell repertoires of 666 subjects were profiled by immunosequencing and related to cytomegalovirus serostatus. A separate validation cohort of 100 to 150 different subjects was used in addition to the roughly 700-subject first cohort. The study combined high-throughput TCR immunosequencing, statistical association of individual TCRs with disease status, and machine learning to predict cytomegalovirus infection status. A later analysis re-analyzed previously published TCR beta repertoires from roughly 690 donors and added high-resolution HLA genotyping to study TCR occurrence patterns. Rather than using new phenotypic data, the later analysis identified candidate immune exposures from TCR beta sequences and from how often those sequences occurred across donors. To decide whether each TCR beta V gene segment behaved as functional or pseudogenic, an earlier analysis of some 600 of the donors relied on high-throughput TCR beta sequencing. Donor age, sex, ethnicity and CMV serostatus were compiled alongside the repertoire data. Genome-wide SNP genotypes for about 65% of the 666 donors were used in a later genetic analysis, which treated that subset as a discovery cohort. All discovery cohort repertoires had been generated using a single sequencing platform. Both class I and class II loci were covered by HLA typing, at four-digit resolution. Typing coverage differed by locus: A, B, C, DRB1 and DQB1 were typed in roughly 629-640 donors, DQA1 in 522, DPA1 in over 600, and DPB1 in 450 to 480. Because of strong linkage in the cohort, roughly five DR-DQ haplotypes were treated as single units for association and clustering. Across about 380 genotyped donors of the cohort, an average of roughly 250,000 unique TCR beta nucleotide sequences per donor were sequenced, and 15% to 20% of those sequences were non-productive. On the study overall, not on this receptor specifically: A further reported finding was that TCR beta sequences accurately predicted the HLA-A and HLA-B alleles for most subjects in the first cohort. A later analysis reported that several top co-occurrence clusters appeared linked to parvovirus B19, influenza, CMV and Epstein-Barr virus. An association between a missense DCLRE1C variant and V-gene and J-gene trimming of TCR beta chains was found in a later genetic analysis and replicated in an independent cohort. The sequencing pipeline was judged likely to have produced a cluster of highly shared sequence variants as a technical artifact. In a later analysis, HLA-associated TCR beta chains showed more clonal expansion and lower generation probabilities than non-associated chains that were equally common. The cohort was sequenced for TCR beta chains only, and without alpha or paired-chain data the features that could be detected were limited. While some public TCRs were present in many individuals, most TCR sequences turned up only very rarely across donors. Correlated functional status among segregating V segments might be attributable to linkage disequilibrium, but an unknown experimental factor could not be ruled out. The study listed 150 to 200 TCR beta chains as associated with cytomegalovirus. A later genetic analysis reported fewer N-insertions in productive TCRs among donors in an Asian-associated ancestry cluster than the approximately 670-donor mean. Specific HLA alleles were associated with 15,000 to 20,000 TCR beta sequences at a false discovery rate of 0.05 in a later analysis. According to a later analysis, most CMV-associated TCR beta chains appeared to be HLA-restricted, and the HLA associations seemed to be driven largely by CMV exposure. Because HLA typing was unavailable for some donors at each locus, only the typed subset was used in association tests. In an earlier analysis of fewer than 700 of the donors, most TCR beta V segments appeared in productive rearrangements about 87% or about 30% of the time, broadly matching IMGT annotations. A later analysis found that TCR association rates varied across HLA loci, with DRB1 alleles showing the most associated TCRs and HLA-C alleles the fewest. Assigning TCR associations to individual alleles was difficult when HLA alleles, especially DR and DQ, strongly co-occurred. Roughly uniform sequencing depth across donors was assumed in presence/absence analyses, although this assumption may not hold. According to the authors, the approach could potentially be generalized to other disease states and immunological phenotypes. Three of the identified cytomegalovirus-associated TCR beta chains were confirmed in vitro to be specific for cytomegalovirus antigens. Immune exposure information for the cohort was limited to CMV serostatus. The classifier was reported to diagnose cytomegalovirus status with high specificity and sensitivity in both the original and validation cohorts. The earlier analysis of some 540 of the donors excluded approximately 15 rarely observed V segments, including chromosome 9 orphons, because counts were too low.

The receptor library was made with the immunoSEQ multiplex PCR assay. A mixture of 60 forward primers for TCR Vbeta segments and 13 reverse primers for TCR Jbeta segments was used in the multiplex PCR. Amplification of the CDR3 region of rearranged TCR beta genes was performed with a multiplex PCR assay on genomic DNA. The amplified TCR beta libraries were sequenced on the Illumina HiSeq System as 87-base-pair reads. Concerning the study's data processing: A later analysis counted 75 million to 100 million unique TCR beta chains across the 650 to 700 repertoires, and around 12 million of these chains were shared by at least two donors. A nearest-neighbor algorithm error-corrected the raw reads and collapsed the reads into unique sequences, merging closely related sequences to remove PCR and sequencing errors. To assign V, D and J gene segments, CDR3 sequences were aligned to IMGT reference sequences. Each retained sequence needed at least a six-nucleotide match to both a V gene segment and a J gene segment. A rearrangement counted as productive if the CDR3 had no stop codons and remained in frame with V and J, and every other rearrangement counted as non-productive. CDR3 was defined according to IMGT convention as the region running from the second conserved V-encoded cysteine to the conserved J-encoded phenylalanine. In an earlier analysis of roughly 610 of the donors, sequences lacking an unambiguous match to a single V gene segment were excluded. In an earlier analysis of approximately 590 of the donors, a V segment was called functional when productive rearrangements were above 56.7%, and segregating when the standard deviation between donors exceeded 5%. A statistical classification framework was built for diagnosing cytomegalovirus status from the catalog of TCR beta chain sequences. V and J gene assignment, in a later analysis, came from comparing TCR nucleotide sequences with IMGT/GENE-DB human TR gene sequences. In a later analysis, CDR3 sequences and most-parsimonious VDJ recombination scenarios were assigned using the TCRdist pipeline. In a later analysis, every TCR beta chain was defined by the combination of its CDR3 amino acid sequence and its V-gene family, and reads without a unique V-gene family were dropped. In a later analysis, 450 to 600 highly shared, low-generation-probability nucleotide sequences were removed to address suspected cross-contamination and a sequencing artifact. A later analysis calculated a clonal expansion index for each public chain from normalized within-repertoire ranks of inferred template counts. In a later analysis, generation probabilities were computed using a VDJ recombination model fitted to out-of-frame rearrangements, and the results were checked against IGoR. In a later analysis, hypergeometric tests were used to score TCR-TCR, TCR-HLA and TCR-CMV co-occurrence, with a repertoire-size bias correction applied to TCR pairs. False discovery rates were estimated in a later analysis by permuting HLA or CMV assignments 20 times. A later analysis grouped co-occurring TCRs with DBSCAN, adding TCRdist sequence similarity when clustering within HLA-allele-positive subsets. For co-occurrence clustering, repertoires with fewer than 30,000 or more than 120,000 public chains were excluded, along with five repertoires with anomalous nucleotide sharing. The source is immuneACCESS, and TCRdb retained only in-frame sequences with V and J called. Part of the clones is not carried over; for the studies checked, unresolved V genes explain less than half of this, and the remainder is unexplained. The D gene and trimming were derived from the DNA, and the V and J assignments and clone size from that table. The sample includes 150,000 to 200,000 clones, with more than 65% observed a single time. The ten largest clones take up under 7% of the sample.

The cohort was made up of about 670 healthy bone marrow donors. Cohort members were all nominally healthy when sampled, although unrecorded immune exposures were likely present. The donor was CMV seropositive and belonged to the group of about 290 seropositive cohort members. A peripheral blood sample was collected from each donor, and TCR beta sequencing was performed on peripheral blood mononuclear cells. Genomic DNA extraction from the blood cell samples was performed with the Qiagen DNeasy Blood Extraction Kit. Sequences were obtained from PBMCs. The TCR was taken from a woman younger than 45 in good health and CMV-seropositive.

CDR3 reads: CASSPRGPRNTEAFF. At the DNA level, the sequence is TGTGCCAGCAGCCCCAGAGGTCCTCGGAACACTGAAGCTTTCTTT. The rearranged segments are TRBV7-3 and TRBJ1-1, with the D gene not clear enough to name. V gives up 5 bases and J gives up 1 base, and the segment between their germline ends measures 14 bases. Measured from the cysteine to the phenylalanine, the CDR3 is 15 residues long. Here the CDR3 DNA is all that survives: 45 bases in frame from base 1. CDR1 and CDR2, per the germline V gene, are SGHTA and FQGTGA.